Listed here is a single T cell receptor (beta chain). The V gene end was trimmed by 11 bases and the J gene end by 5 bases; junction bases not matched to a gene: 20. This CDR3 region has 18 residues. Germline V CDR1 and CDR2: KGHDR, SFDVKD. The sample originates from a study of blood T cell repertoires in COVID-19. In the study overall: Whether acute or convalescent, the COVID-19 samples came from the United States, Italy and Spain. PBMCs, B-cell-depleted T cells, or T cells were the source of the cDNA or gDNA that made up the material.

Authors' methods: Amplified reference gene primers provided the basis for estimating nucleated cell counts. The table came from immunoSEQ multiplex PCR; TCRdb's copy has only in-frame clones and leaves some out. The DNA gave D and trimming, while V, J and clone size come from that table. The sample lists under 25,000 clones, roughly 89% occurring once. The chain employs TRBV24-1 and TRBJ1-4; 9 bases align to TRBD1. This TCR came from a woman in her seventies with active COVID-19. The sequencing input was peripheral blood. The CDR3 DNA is TGTGCCATCCTGGCCCCCTGGACAGGGGCATCCCAAAATGAAAAACTGTTTTTT. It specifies CAILAPWTGASQNEKLFF.